This TCR beta chain was captured by sequencing in a study of blood T cell repertoires in COVID-19. Study context: Sites in the United States, Italy and Spain provided acute and convalescent COVID-19 samples. T cells, B-cell-depleted T cells, or PBMCs provided the cDNA or gDNA that served as material.

This clone was observed a few times. The CDR3 spans 15 residues. Trimming left V 6 bases short and J 2 bases short, with 12 bases between. Germline V gene lookup returns CDR1 SGDLS and CDR2 YYNGEE. Repertoires were generated with immunoSEQ multiplex PCR, while TCRdb's copy carries only in-frame clones and drops some. The data show about 160,000 clones, roughly 87% seen once. The rearrangement joins TRBV9 to TRBJ2-6, with a possible D match to TRBD2 (7 bases). The receptor comes from a woman in her fifties or sixties who had recovered from COVID-19. Source material: peripheral blood. In nucleotides, the CDR3 is TGTGCCAGCACGGGGGGCCTCGCTGGGGCCAACGTCCTGACTTTC. The encoded protein is CASTGGLAGANVLTF.